A selection of T cell receptor beta chains follows, all from one sample in a study of blood T cell repertoires in COVID-19. Sequenced by immunoSEQ multiplex PCR; TCRdb stores in-frame clones only, minus some. The sample includes 140,000 to 150,000 clones, more than 75% of them seen just once. The material sequenced was peripheral blood. The receptor source for this set is a human donor with acute or convalescent COVID-19. The donor label of this sample is uncertain. Both conserved end residues are trimmed from each CDR3. The D gene is left open where the match is weak.

V gene: TRBV6-2/TRBV6-3; J gene: TRBJ2-1; CDR3 length: 15; D gene: TRBD2; CDR3 protein: ASSYEPRTSGSWEQF
V gene: TRBV7-9; J gene: TRBJ1-4; CDR3 length: 11; D gene: -; CDR3 protein: ASSLEVEEKLF
V gene: TRBV12-5; J gene: TRBJ1-4; CDR3 length: 17; D gene: TRBD1; CDR3 protein: ASGLGGTASRATNEKLF
V gene: TRBV15; J gene: TRBJ1-6; CDR3 length: 18; D gene: TRBD1; CDR3 protein: ATSRDPRAGTGRYNSPLH
V gene: TRBV27; J gene: TRBJ2-1; CDR3 length: 16; D gene: TRBD2; CDR3 protein: ASSLYAGLAGDYNEQF
V gene: TRBV3-1/TRBV3-2; J gene: TRBJ1-2; CDR3 length: 11; D gene: -; CDR3 protein: ASSQDAGAGYT
V gene: TRBV7-3; J gene: TRBJ2-2; CDR3 length: 12; D gene: -; CDR3 protein: ASSLLSGFGELF
V gene: TRBV4-3; J gene: TRBJ2-5; CDR3 length: 15; D gene: TRBD2; CDR3 protein: ASSQDRRTSGRWSQY
V gene: TRBV9; J gene: TRBJ2-1; CDR3 length: 14; D gene: -; CDR3 protein: ASSPVAVVSYNEQF
V gene: TRBV5-4; J gene: TRBJ1-1; CDR3 length: 15; D gene: TRBD1; CDR3 protein: ASSSPRDRGRGTEAF
V gene: TRBV19; J gene: TRBJ1-4; CDR3 length: 13; D gene: TRBD1; CDR3 protein: ASSIQDRDNEKLF
V gene: TRBV30; J gene: TRBJ1-1; CDR3 length: 10; D gene: TRBD1; CDR3 protein: AVDRGGTEAF
V gene: TRBV19; J gene: TRBJ1-6; CDR3 length: 14; D gene: -; CDR3 protein: ASSISSGRGTSPLH
V gene: TRBV10-3; J gene: TRBJ1-2; CDR3 length: 14; D gene: TRBD1; CDR3 protein: AIGRIGTGGDYGYT
V gene: TRBV6-2/TRBV6-3; J gene: TRBJ2-1; CDR3 length: 14; D gene: TRBD1; CDR3 protein: ASSYSGQGNLNEQF
V gene: TRBV11-1; J gene: TRBJ1-2; CDR3 length: 13; D gene: -; CDR3 protein: ASSLAGGSGYGYT
V gene: TRBV15; J gene: TRBJ2-7; CDR3 length: 11; D gene: TRBD1; CDR3 protein: ATSRDQGDEQY